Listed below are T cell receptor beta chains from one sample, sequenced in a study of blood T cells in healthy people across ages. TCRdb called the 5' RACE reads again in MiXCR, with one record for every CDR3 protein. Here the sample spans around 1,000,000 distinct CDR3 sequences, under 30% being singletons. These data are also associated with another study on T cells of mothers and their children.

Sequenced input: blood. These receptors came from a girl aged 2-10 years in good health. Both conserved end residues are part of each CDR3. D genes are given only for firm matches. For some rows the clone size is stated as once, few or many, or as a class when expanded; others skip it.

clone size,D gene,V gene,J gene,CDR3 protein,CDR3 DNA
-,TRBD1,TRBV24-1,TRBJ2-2,CATSDSRTGGLGTGELFF,TGTGCCACCAGTGATTCAAGAACAGGGGGCCTGGGCACCGGGGAGCTGTTTTTT
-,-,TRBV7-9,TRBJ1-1,CASSLGAGKNTEAFF,TGTGCCAGCAGCTTAGGAGCGGGAAAGAACACTGAAGCTTTCTTT
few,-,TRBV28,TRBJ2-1,CASGGAGWDNEQFF,TGTGCCAGCGGGGGGGCAGGCTGGGACAATGAGCAGTTCTTC
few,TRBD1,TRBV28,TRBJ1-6,CASTRRITGGGNSPLHF,TGTGCCAGCACCCGACGGATCACAGGGGGTGGTAATTCACCCCTCCACTTT
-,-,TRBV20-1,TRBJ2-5,CSATLARSSEETQYF,TGCAGTGCGACCCTCGCTCGGTCTAGCGAAGAGACCCAGTACTTC
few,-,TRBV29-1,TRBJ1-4,CSVGTRSYEKLFF,TGCAGCGTTGGCACCCGATCTTATGAAAAACTGTTTTTT
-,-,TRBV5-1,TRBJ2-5,CASSSPERFKETQYF,TGCGCCAGCAGCTCCCCCGAGCGGTTTAAAGAGACCCAGTACTTC
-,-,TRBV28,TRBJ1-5,CASSLSQGLEHF,TGTGCCAGCAGTTTGTCACAGGGTTTAGAGCATTTT
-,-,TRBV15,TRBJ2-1,CATSHREVGLDEQFF,TGTGCCACCAGTCATAGGGAGGTGGGTCTAGATGAGCAGTTCTTC
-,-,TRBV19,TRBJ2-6,CASSMVGTGANVLTF,TGTGCCAGTAGTATGGTCGGAACTGGGGCCAACGTCCTGACTTTC
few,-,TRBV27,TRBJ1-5,CAGKLRSQPQHF,TGTGCCGGGAAATTGAGAAGTCAGCCCCAGCATTTT
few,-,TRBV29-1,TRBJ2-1,CSVDGLQGSYNEQFF,TGCAGCGTTGATGGATTACAGGGCTCCTACAATGAGCAGTTCTTC
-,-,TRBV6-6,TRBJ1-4,CASREGWGQSEKLFF,TGTGCCAGCCGAGAAGGGTGGGGTCAATCCGAAAAACTGTTTTTT
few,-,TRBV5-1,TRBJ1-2,CASSLGTDTTF,TGCGCCAGCAGCTTGGGGACAGATACCACCTTC
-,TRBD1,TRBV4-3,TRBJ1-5,CASLRTGDGISNQPQHF,TGCGCCAGCTTAAGGACAGGTGACGGCATTAGCAATCAGCCCCAGCATTTT
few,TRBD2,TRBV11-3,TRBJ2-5,CASSGATSGQETQYF,TGTGCCAGCAGCGGCGCGACTAGCGGTCAAGAGACCCAGTACTTC
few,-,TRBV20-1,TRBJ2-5,CSASPQLVYAVQETQYF,TGCAGTGCTAGTCCGCAATTGGTCTACGCGGTCCAAGAGACCCAGTACTTC
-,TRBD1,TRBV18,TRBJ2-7,CASSPISPGTGVEQYF,TGTGCCAGCTCACCTATAAGCCCCGGGACAGGGGTCGAGCAGTACTTC
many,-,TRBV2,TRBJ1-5,CASSPEVQINQPQHF,TGTGCCAGCAGCCCAGAGGTCCAGATCAATCAGCCCCAGCATTTT
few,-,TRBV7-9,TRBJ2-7,CASSRTGGREYEQYF,TGTGCCAGCAGCCGTACGGGGGGCCGAGAATACGAGCAGTACTTC
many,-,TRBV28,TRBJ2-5,CASTPRGFGETQYF,TGTGCCAGCACCCCCAGGGGCTTCGGGGAGACCCAGTACTTC
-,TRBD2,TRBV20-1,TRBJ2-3,CSAPGGTSGATDTQYF,TGCAGTGCGCCGGGGGGGACTAGCGGGGCCACAGATACGCAGTATTTT
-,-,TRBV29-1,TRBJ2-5,CSYQRETQYF,TGCAGCTACCAGCGGGAGACCCAGTACTTC
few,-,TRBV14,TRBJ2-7,CASAIHHSSYEQYF,TGTGCCAGCGCGATACACCACAGCTCCTACGAGCAGTACTTC